Following are 2 T cell receptor beta chains from one sample sequenced in a study of blood T cells in healthy people across ages. Next came a second PCR, run for about 7 to 11 cycles, which used a sample-barcoded 5' primer along with a J-beta primer mix. TCRdb processed the 5' RACE reads anew with MiXCR; each CDR3 protein has one entry. This table has about 930,000 distinct CDR3 sequences, 25% to 30% appearing once. These data also featured in a second study, about T cells of mothers and their children.

The sequencing input was blood. The receptors shown here come from a woman aged 40 to 49 in good health.

The chain employs TRBV27 and TRBJ1-5; D not resolved. This CDR3 is 17 amino acids long. From germline, CDR1 is MNHEY and CDR2 SMNVEV (reference sequence). The CDR3 is CTGSLSGSSYSNQPQHF. The CDR3 region has the DNA TGTACCGGCAGTTTATCAGGCAGTAGCTATAGCAATCAGCCCCAGCATTTT.

This clonotype occurred a few times. The J gene is TRBJ2-3, the V gene TRBV6-6; 8 bases match TRBD1. The trim removed 10 bases at V and 0 bases at J, leaving 9 bases unmatched. Germline CDR1 MNHNY, CDR2 SVGAGI (reference sequence). The CDR3 totals 15 residues. CDR3 DNA sequence: TGTGCCAACACCGGACAGGGCCTTAGCACAGATACGCAGTATTTT. Amino acid sequence: CANTGQGLSTDTQYF.